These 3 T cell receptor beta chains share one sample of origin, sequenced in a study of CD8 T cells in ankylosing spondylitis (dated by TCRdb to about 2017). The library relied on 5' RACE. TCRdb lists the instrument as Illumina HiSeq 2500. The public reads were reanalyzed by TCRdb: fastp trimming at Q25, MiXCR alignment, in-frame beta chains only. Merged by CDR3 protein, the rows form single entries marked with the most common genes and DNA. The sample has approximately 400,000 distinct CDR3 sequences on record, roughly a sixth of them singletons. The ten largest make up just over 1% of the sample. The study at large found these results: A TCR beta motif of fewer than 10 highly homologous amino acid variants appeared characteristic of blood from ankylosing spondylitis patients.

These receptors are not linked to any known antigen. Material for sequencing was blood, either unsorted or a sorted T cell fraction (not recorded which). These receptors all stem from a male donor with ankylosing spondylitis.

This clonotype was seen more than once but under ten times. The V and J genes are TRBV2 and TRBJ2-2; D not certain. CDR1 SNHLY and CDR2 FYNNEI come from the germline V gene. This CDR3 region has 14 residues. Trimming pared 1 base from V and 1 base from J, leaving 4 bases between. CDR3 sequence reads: CASSEVRNTGELFF. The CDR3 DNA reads TGTGCCAGCAGTGAAGTAAGGAACACCGGGGAGCTGTTTTTT.

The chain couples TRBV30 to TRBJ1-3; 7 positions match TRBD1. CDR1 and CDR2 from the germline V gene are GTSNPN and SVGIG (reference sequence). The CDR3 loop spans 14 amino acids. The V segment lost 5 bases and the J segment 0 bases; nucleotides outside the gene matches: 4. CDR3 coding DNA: TGTGCCTGGCTACAGGGGCGCTCTGGAAACACCATATATTTT. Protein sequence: CAWLQGRSGNTIYF.

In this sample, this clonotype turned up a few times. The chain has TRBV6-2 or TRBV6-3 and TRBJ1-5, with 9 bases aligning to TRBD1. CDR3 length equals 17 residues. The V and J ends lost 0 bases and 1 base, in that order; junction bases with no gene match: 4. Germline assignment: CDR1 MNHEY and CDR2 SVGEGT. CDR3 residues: CASSYSRDRASNQPQHF. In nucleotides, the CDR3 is TGTGCCAGCAGTTACTCAAGGGACAGGGCCAGCAATCAGCCCCAGCATTTT.